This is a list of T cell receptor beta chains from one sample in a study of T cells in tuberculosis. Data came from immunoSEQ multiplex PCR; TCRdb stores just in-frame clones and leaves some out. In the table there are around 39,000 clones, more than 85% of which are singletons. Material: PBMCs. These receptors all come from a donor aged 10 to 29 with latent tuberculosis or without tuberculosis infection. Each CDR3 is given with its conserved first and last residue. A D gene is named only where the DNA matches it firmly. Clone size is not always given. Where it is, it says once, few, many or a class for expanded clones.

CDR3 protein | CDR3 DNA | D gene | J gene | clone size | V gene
CASSDEDSHSNQPQHF | TGTGCCAGCAGTGATGAAGACAGCCATAGCAATCAGCCCCAGCATTTT | - | TRBJ1-5 | few | TRBV25-1
CASSHKRNYGYTF | TGTGCCAGCAGCCACAAGCGGAACTATGGCTACACCTTC | - | TRBJ1-2 | few | TRBV7-8
CASSVAGRVIQPHF | TGTGCCAGCAGTGTGGCGGGAAGGGTAATACAGCCCCACTTT | - | TRBJ1-6 | - | TRBV6-1
CASSVAVSGNTIYF | TGTGCCAGCAGCGTAGCTGTCTCTGGAAACACCATATATTTT | - | TRBJ1-3 | - | TRBV9
CASSQVEQRTEKLFF | TGCGCCAGCAGCCAAGTCGAACAGCGGACTGAAAAACTGTTTTTT | - | TRBJ1-4 | once | TRBV4-1
CASSFRPGHYEQYF | TGTGCCAGCAGCTTTAGGCCTGGGCACTACGAGCAGTACTTC | - | TRBJ2-7 | - | TRBV5-6
CASSPRQGSNYGYTF | TGCGCCAGCAGCCCAAGACAGGGATCTAACTATGGCTACACCTTC | TRBD1 | TRBJ1-2 | - | TRBV5-1
CASSRNSGQGVRQPQHF | TGTGCCAGTAGTCGGAATAGTGGACAGGGAGTAAGACAGCCCCAGCATTTT | TRBD1 | TRBJ1-5 | - | TRBV19
CAWGLQGSGYTF | TGTGCCTGGGGCTTACAGGGCTCTGGCTACACCTTC | - | TRBJ1-2 | - | TRBV30
CASSPRGSMYEQYF | TGTGCCAGCAGCCCTCGAGGGTCAATGTACGAGCAGTACTTC | - | TRBJ2-7 | - | TRBV7-6
CASSERDRLYSNQPQHF | TGTGCCAGCAGTGAGCGGGACAGACTTTATAGCAATCAGCCCCAGCATTTT | TRBD1 | TRBJ1-5 | - | TRBV6-1
CASSFGQGTDTQYF | TGCGCCAGCAGCTTTGGACAGGGGACAGATACGCAGTATTTT | TRBD1 | TRBJ2-3 | - | TRBV5-1
CASSVVENEKLFF | TGTGCCAGCAGCGTAGTAGAGAATGAAAAACTGTTTTTT | - | TRBJ1-4 | - | TRBV9
CASSQDGASGGTDTQYF | TGCGCCAGCAGCCAAGATGGGGCTAGCGGGGGCACAGATACGCAGTATTTT | TRBD2 | TRBJ2-3 | - | TRBV4-1
CAISGGSRVNTEAFF | TGTGCCATCAGCGGGGGAAGCAGGGTGAACACTGAAGCTTTCTTT | - | TRBJ1-1 | - | TRBV10-3
CASSLGGEGDTQYF | TGTGCCAGCAGCTTAGGGGGGGAGGGAGATACGCAGTATTTT | TRBD2 | TRBJ2-3 | few | TRBV11-3
CAWRDRDFNGYTF | TGTGCCTGGAGGGACAGGGACTTCAATGGCTACACCTTC | TRBD1 | TRBJ1-2 | - | TRBV30
CASSQDLNRGRLITEAFF | TGCGCCAGCAGCCAAGATCTTAACAGGGGGCGATTGATAACTGAAGCTTTCTTT | TRBD1 | TRBJ1-1 | - | TRBV4-3
CASSPRGSGVSYEQYF | TGTGCCAGCAGCCCCCGGGGTAGCGGGGTCTCCTACGAGCAGTACTTC | TRBD2 | TRBJ2-7 | - | TRBV9
CASSLAPENIQYF | TGTGCCAGCAGCTTAGCCCCCGAAAACATTCAGTACTTC | - | TRBJ2-4 | - | TRBV7-9
CASSEIQGVNGYTF | TGTGCCAGCAGTGAAATACAGGGGGTAAATGGGTACACCTTC | TRBD1 | TRBJ1-2 | once | TRBV6-1
CASSRDREIYNEQFF | TGTGCCAGCAGTAGGGACAGGGAGATATACAATGAGCAGTTCTTC | TRBD1 | TRBJ2-1 | once | TRBV27
CASSLGAGQETQYF | TGTGCCAGCAGCTTGGGAGCGGGTCAAGAGACCCAGTACTTC | - | TRBJ2-5 | - | TRBV5-6
CASSLTGTGAYEQYF | TGTGCCAGCAGCTTAACGGGGACGGGAGCCTACGAGCAGTACTTC | - | TRBJ2-7 | - | TRBV7-2
CASSPSLAGGIYEQYF | TGTGCCAGCTCACCAAGTTTAGCGGGGGGGATCTACGAGCAGTACTTC | TRBD2 | TRBJ2-7 | - | TRBV18
CASSAPGDTQYF | TGTGCCAGCAGTGCTCCGGGGGATACGCAGTATTTT | - | TRBJ2-3 | - | TRBV2
CAWSTGGGYTF | TGTGCCTGGAGTACGGGGGGTGGCTACACCTTC | - | TRBJ1-2 | - | TRBV30
CASSVAFGGGDGYTF | TGTGCCAGCAGCGTAGCGTTTGGGGGCGGAGATGGCTACACCTTC | - | TRBJ1-2 | - | TRBV9
CASSSGLRTAFYGYTF | TGCGCCAGCAGCTCTGGTTTGAGGACAGCCTTCTATGGCTACACCTTC | - | TRBJ1-2 | - | TRBV5-1
CASSWSPGHTLYNEQFF | TGCGCCAGCAGCTGGTCTCCGGGACATACCCTATACAATGAGCAGTTCTTC | - | TRBJ2-1 | - | TRBV5-1
CASSMDRTLNYGYTF | TGTGCCAGCAGCATGGACAGGACATTAAACTATGGCTACACCTTC | TRBD1 | TRBJ1-2 | - | TRBV5-4
CAWSGDSGNTIYF | TGTGCCTGGAGCGGTGACTCTGGAAACACCATATATTTT | - | TRBJ1-3 | - | TRBV30
CASSLWGRVEETQYF | TGCGCCAGCAGCTTGTGGGGGCGCGTGGAGGAGACCCAGTACTTC | - | TRBJ2-5 | few | TRBV5-1
CASSLLGGGTDTQYF | TGTGCCAGCAGCTTATTAGGAGGGGGCACAGATACGCAGTATTTT | - | TRBJ2-3 | - | TRBV7-2
CAWSALAGGSYEQYF | TGTGCCTGGAGTGCCCTGGCCGGAGGCTCCTACGAGCAGTACTTC | - | TRBJ2-7 | - | TRBV30
CASSYGSGATTDTQYF | TGTGCCAGCAGTTACGGTAGCGGGGCCACCACAGATACGCAGTATTTT | TRBD2 | TRBJ2-3 | few | TRBV6-5
CASSQLPRGNTEAFF | TGTGCCAGCAGTCAACTCCCTCGGGGGAACACTGAAGCTTTCTTT | - | TRBJ1-1 | - | TRBV6-5